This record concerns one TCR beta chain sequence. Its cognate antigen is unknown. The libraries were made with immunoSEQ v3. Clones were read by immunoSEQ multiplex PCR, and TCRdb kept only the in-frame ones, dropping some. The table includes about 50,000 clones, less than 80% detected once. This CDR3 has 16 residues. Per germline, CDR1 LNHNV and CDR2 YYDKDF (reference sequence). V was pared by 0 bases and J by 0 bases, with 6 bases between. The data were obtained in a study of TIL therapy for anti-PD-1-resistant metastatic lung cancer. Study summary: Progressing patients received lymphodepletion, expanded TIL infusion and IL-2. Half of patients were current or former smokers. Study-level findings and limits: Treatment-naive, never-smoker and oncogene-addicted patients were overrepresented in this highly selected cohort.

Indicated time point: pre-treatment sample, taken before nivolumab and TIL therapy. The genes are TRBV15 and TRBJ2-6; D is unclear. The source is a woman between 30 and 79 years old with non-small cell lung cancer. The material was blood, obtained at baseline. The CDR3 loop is CATSREGSSGANVLTF. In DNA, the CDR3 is TGTGCCACCAGCAGAGAGGGGTCCTCTGGGGCCAACGTCCTGACTTTC. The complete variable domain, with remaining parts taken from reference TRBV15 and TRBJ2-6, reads DAMVIQNPRYQVTQFGKPVTLSCSQTLNHNVMYWYQQKSSQAPKLLFHYYDKDFNNEADTPDNFQSRRPNTSFCFLDIRSPGLGDTAMYLCATSREGSSGANVLTFGAGSRLTVL.